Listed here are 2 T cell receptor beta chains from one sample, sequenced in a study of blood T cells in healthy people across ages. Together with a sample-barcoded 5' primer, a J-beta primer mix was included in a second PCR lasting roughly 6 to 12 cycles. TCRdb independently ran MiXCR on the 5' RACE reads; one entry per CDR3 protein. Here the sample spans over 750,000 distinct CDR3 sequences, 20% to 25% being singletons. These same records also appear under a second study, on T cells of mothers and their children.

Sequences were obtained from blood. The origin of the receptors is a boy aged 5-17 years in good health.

The CDR3, as DNA: TGTGCCAGCAGTTACTCTTCTTGGACTAGCTCCTACAATGAGCAGTTCTTC. This gives the protein CASSYSSWTSSYNEQFF. The V and J genes are TRBV6-5 and TRBJ2-1, with TRBD2 matching 7 bases. Germline lookup yields CDR1 MNHEY and CDR2 SVGAGI. The CDR3 length is 17 residues. Unmatched junction bases numbered 5, after V lost 0 bases and J lost 0 bases.

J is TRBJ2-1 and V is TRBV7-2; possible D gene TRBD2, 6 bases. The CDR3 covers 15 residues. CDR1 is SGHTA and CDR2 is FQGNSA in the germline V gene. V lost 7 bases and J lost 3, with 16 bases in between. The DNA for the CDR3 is TGTGCCAGCACCACCAGTGGGAGGTACTACAATGAGCAGTTCTTC. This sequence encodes CASTTSGRYYNEQFF. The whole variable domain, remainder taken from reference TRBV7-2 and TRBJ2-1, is GAGVSQSPSNKVTEKGKDVELRCDPISGHTALYWYRQSLGQGLEFLIYFQGNSAPDKSGLPSDRFSAERTGGSVSTLTIQRTQQEDSAVYLCASTTSGRYYNEQFFGPGTRLTVL.